This T cell receptor (beta chain) was recorded in a study of control samples from healthy donors and cancer patients. TCRdb keeps only in-frame clones here, not all; method: immunoSEQ multiplex PCR. Of some 150,000 clones listed, nearly 96% are singletons. From germline, CDR1 is MDHEN and CDR2 SYDVKM. V lost 2 bases and J lost 10, with 9 bases in between. The CDR3 loop spans 13 amino acids. This receptor was taken from a woman aged 25 to 39 in good health. The gene calls are TRBV28 and TRBJ1-6; tentative D call: TRBD1 (6 bases). Sample: blood. CDR3 nucleotide sequence: TGTGCCAGCAGTTTACCACAGGGCTCACCCCTCCACTTT. This sequence encodes CASSLPQGSPLHF.